What follows describes a single T cell receptor beta chain. These data belong to a study of CD8 T cells in Susac syndrome. With 2 bases removed from V and 6 bases from J, the gap between germline ends came to 10 bases. The germline V gene encodes CDR1 SGDLS and CDR2 YYNGEE. The CDR3 spans 13 residues. Random hexamers primed reverse transcription of about 0.5 to 1 ug RNA. Amplification of TCR beta CDR3 by immunoSEQ multiplex PCR spanned 54 Vbeta and 13 Jbeta. TCRdb re-called the immunoSEQ multiplex PCR reads through MiXCR, storing one row per CDR3 protein. The top ten clones hold around 0.093% of a sample with 180,000 or so distinct CDR3 sequences, approximately 96% of them seen once.

The sequence came from a human donor with multiple sclerosis. V is TRBV9 and J is TRBJ2-3; tentatively, D is TRBD1 or TRBD2 (5 bases each). Sequencing was carried out using CD4+ T cells from PBMCs. CDR3 sequence: CASSVTGTDTQYF. The CDR3 bases are TGTGCCAGCAGCGTCACGGGGACGGATACGCAGTATTTT.